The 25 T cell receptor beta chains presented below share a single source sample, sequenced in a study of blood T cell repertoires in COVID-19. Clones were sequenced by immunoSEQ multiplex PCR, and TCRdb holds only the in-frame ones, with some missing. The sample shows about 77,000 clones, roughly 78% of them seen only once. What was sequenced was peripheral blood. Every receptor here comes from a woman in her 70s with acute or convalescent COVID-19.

The CDR3, as DNA: TGTGCCAGCAGCCAGGACCCGGGGCAGCCCCAGCATTTT. As protein: CASSQDPGQPQHF. The genes are TRBV7-3 and TRBJ1-5; D is unresolved. CDR1 and CDR2 (germline): SGHTA, FQGTGA. V gave up 5 bases and J gave up 7 bases, with 12 bases separating them. This CDR3 contains 13 residues.

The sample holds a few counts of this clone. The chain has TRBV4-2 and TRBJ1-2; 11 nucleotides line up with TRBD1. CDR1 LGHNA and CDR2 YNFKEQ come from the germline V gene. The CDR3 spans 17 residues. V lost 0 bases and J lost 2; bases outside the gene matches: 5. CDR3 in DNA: TGTGCCAGCAGCCAAGATAGGACAGGGGGCTGGAACTATGGCTACACCTTC. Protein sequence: CASSQDRTGGWNYGYTF.

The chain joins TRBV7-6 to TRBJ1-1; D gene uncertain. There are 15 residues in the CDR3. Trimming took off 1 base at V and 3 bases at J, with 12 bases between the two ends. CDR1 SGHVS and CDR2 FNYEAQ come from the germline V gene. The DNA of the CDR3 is TGTGCCAGCAGCTTAGAGATGGGCAGAGACACTGAAGCTTTCTTT. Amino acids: CASSLEMGRDTEAFF.

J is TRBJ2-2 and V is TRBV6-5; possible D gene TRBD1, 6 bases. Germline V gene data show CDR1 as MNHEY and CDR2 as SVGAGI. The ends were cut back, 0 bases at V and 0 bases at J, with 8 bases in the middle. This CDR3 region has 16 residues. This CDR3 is CASSYSGASNTGELFF. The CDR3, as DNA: TGTGCCAGCAGTTACTCGGGGGCGTCGAACACCGGGGAGCTGTTTTTT.

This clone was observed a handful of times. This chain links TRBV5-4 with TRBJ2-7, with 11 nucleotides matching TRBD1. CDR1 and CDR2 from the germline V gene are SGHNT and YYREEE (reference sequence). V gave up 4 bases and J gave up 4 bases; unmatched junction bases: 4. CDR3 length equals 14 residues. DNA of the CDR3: TGTGCCAGCAGCGCCGGACAGGGGGCGTACGAGCAGTACTTC. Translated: CASSAGQGAYEQYF.

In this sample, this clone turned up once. This CDR3 reads CATSFSQGHTEAFF. CDR3 DNA: TGTGCCACCAGCTTTTCACAGGGACACACTGAAGCTTTCTTT. The chain uses TRBV15 and TRBJ1-1; D possibly corresponds to TRBD1 (6 bases). V lost 5 bases and J 3 bases, leaving 13 bases between the germline ends. CDR3 size: 14 residues. CDR1 and CDR2 (germline): LNHNV, YYDKDF (reference sequence).

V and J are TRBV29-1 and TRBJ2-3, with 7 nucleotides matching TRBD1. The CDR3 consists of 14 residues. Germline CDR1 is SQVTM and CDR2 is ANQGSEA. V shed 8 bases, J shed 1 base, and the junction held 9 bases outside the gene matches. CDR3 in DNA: TGCAGCTCGTCCAGGGGGTGGGGCACAGATACGCAGTATTTT. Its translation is CSSSRGWGTDTQYF.

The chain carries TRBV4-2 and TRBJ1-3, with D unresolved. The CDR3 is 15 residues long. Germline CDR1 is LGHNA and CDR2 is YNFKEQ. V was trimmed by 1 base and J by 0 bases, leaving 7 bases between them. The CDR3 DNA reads TGTGCCAGCAGCCAAGGAGGGAGCTCTGGAAACACCATATATTTT. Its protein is CASSQGGSSGNTIYF.

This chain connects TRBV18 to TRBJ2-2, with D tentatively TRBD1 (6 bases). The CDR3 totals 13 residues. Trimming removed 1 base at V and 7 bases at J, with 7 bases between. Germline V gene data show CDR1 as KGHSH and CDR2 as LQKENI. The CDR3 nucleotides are TGTGCCAGCTCACCACGGGACATCGGGGAGCTGTTTTTT. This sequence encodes CASSPRDIGELFF.

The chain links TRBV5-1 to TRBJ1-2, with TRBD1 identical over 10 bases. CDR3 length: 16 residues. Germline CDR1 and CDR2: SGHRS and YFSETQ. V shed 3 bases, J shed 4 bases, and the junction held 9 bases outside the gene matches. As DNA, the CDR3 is TGCGCCAGCAGCTCTCCCGACAGGGGGCTTGGCTATGGCTACACCTTC. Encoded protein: CASSSPDRGLGYGYTF.

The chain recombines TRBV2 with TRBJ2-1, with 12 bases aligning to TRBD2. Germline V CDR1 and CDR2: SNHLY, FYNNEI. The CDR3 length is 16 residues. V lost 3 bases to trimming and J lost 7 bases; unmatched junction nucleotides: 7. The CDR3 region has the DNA TGTGCCAGCAGTGACGGGCTAGCGGGGGGGAAGAATGAGCAGTTCTTC. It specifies CASSDGLAGGKNEQFF.

CDR3 region: CASSRDSYEQYF. The CDR3 nucleotides read TGTGCCAGCAGCCGGGACAGCTACGAGCAGTACTTC. This rearrangement joins TRBV5-4 to TRBJ2-7; 7 bases are a match to TRBD1. The CDR3 length is 12 residues. J lost 3 bases, V lost 4 bases, and 1 base had no gene match. Germline CDR1 and CDR2: SGHNT and YYREEE (reference sequence).

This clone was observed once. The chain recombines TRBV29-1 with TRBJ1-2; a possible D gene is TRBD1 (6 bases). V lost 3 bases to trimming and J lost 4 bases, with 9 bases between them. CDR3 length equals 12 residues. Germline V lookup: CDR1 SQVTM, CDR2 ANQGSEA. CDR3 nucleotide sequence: TGCAGCGTTGAGGGGGGGGCCTATGGCTACACCTTC. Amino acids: CSVEGGAYGYTF.

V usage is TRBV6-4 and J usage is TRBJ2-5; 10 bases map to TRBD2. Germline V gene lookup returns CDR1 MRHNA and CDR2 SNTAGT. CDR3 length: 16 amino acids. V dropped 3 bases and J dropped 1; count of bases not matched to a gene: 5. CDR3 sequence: CASSETSSGGQETQYF. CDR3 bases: TGTGCCAGCAGTGAAACGTCTAGCGGGGGCCAAGAGACCCAGTACTTC.

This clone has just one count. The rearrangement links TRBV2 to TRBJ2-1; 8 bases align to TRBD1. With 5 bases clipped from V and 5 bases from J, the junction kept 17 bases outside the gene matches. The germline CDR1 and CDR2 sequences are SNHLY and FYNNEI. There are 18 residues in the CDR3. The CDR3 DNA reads TGTGCCAGCAGTCTACGGACAGGGCAACCTTCCTTGGACAATGAGCAGTTCTTC. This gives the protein CASSLRTGQPSLDNEQFF.

Written as DNA, the CDR3 is TGTGCCAGCAGTAGCCAACAGGGGCTTTCTGAAGCTTTCTTT. Residues: CASSSQQGLSEAFF. The chain uses TRBV6-5 and TRBJ1-1; 7 bases are shared with TRBD1. The V gene end was trimmed by 5 bases and the J gene end by 6 bases; junction bases not matched to a gene: 9. The CDR3 runs to 14 residues. Germline CDR1 MNHEY, CDR2 SVGAGI.

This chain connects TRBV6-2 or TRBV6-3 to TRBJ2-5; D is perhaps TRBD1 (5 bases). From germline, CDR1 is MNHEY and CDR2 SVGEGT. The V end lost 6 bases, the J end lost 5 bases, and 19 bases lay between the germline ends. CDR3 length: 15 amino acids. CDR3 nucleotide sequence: TGTGCCAGCAGCGATCGACAGATTCCGAGGGAGACCCAGTACTTC. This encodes CASSDRQIPRETQYF.

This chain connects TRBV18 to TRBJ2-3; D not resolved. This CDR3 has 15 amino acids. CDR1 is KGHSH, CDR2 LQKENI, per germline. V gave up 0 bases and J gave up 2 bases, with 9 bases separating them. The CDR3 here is CASSPPSTTTDTQYF. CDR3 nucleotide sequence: TGTGCCAGCTCACCACCAAGTACTACCACAGATACGCAGTATTTT. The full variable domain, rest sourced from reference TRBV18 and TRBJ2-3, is NAGVMQNPRHLVRRRGQEARLRCSPMKGHSHVYWYRQLPEEGLKFMVYLQKENIIDESGMPKERFSAEFPKEGPSILRIQQVVRGDSAAYFCASSPPSTTTDTQYFGPGTRLTVL.

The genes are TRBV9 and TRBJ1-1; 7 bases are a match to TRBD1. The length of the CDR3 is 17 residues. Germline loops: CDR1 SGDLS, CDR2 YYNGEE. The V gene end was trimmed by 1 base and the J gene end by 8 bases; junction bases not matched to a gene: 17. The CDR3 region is CASSVSSGTAPEDEAFF. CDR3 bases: TGTGCCAGCAGCGTATCATCCGGGACAGCACCAGAAGACGAAGCTTTCTTT.

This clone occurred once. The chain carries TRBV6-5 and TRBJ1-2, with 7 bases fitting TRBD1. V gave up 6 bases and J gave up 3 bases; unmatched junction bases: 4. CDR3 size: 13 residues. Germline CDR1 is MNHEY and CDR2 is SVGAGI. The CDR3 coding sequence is TGTGCCAGCAGAGCCGGGACAGACTATGGCTACACCTTC. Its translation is CASRAGTDYGYTF.

The CDR3 sequence: CASSPRTGRKGTEAFF. The CDR3 DNA sequence: TGTGCCAGCAGCCCTAGGACAGGGAGAAAAGGCACTGAAGCTTTCTTT. This chain uses TRBV7-2 with TRBJ1-1; 8 nucleotides align to TRBD1. This CDR3 has 16 amino acids. Per the germline V gene, CDR1 is SGHTA and CDR2 is FQGNSA. With 5 bases clipped from V and 4 bases from J, the junction kept 12 bases outside the gene matches.

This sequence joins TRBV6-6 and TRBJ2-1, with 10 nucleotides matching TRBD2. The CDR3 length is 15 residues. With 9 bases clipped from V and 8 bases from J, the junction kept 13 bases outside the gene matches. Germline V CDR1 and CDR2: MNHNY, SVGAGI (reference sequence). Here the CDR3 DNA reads TGTGCCAGTAATCCGGGACTAGCGAGGGTCCATGAGCAGTTCTTC. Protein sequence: CASNPGLARVHEQFF.

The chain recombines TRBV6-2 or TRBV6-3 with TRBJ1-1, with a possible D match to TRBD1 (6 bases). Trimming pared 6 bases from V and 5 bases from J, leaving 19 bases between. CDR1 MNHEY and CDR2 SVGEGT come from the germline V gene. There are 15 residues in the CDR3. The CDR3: CASSPPTGRGTEAFF. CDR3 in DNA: TGTGCCAGCAGCCCCCCGACGGGGAGGGGGACTGAAGCTTTCTTT.

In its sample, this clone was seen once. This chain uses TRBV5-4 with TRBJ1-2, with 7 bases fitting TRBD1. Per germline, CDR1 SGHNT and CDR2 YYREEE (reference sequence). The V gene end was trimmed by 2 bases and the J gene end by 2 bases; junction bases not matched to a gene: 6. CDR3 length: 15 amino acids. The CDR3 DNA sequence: TGTGCCAGCAGCTTCCCCGGGACAGACAACTATGGCTACACCTTC. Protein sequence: CASSFPGTDNYGYTF.

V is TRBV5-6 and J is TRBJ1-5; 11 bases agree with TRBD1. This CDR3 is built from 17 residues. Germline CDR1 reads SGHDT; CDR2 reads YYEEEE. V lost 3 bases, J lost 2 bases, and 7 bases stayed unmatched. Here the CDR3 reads CASSWGTGGFGNQPQHF. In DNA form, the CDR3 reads TGTGCCAGCAGCTGGGGGACAGGGGGATTTGGCAATCAGCCCCAGCATTTT.